This T cell receptor (beta chain) comes out of a study of response to subunit inactivated influenza vaccine (dated by TCRdb to 2016 to 2018). The study in broad terms: Deep quantitative profiling of the T cell receptor repertoire was used in the study to follow responses to a trivalent subunit inactivated influenza vaccine. Study-wide findings and limitations: The authors proposed that each seasonal influenza vaccination may bring in only a limited number of new T cells.

Note on this clonotype: It lacks a known antigen. Base qualities are not provided; no much larger clone lies one nucleotide away.

Reading from cysteine to phenylalanine, the CDR3 counts 15 amino acids. The entry retains the CDR3 DNA only, 45 bases that are in frame from base 1. The junction carries 15 bases between V and J, which are trimmed by 2 bases and 8 bases respectively. CDR1 and CDR2, per the germline V gene (reference sequence), are LNHNV and YYDKDF. Libraries came from RT-PCR. Reads for this sample came from an Illumina HiSeq 2500. The public reads were quality trimmed at Q25 with fastp and then assembled into clones with MiXCR by TCRdb, keeping productive beta chains. Rows are combined by CDR3 protein, so each entry shows the most common genes and DNA. This sample lists 650,000 to 800,000 distinct CDR3 sequences; about 15% were detected once. The ten largest clones capture around 6.5% of the sample.

The sequencing used PBMCs from blood, collected approximately 15 days before vaccination. The receptor's source is a man in his forties or fifties who received an inactivated influenza vaccine. Donor details come from another sample of the same person, matched by shared clones. The chain links TRBV15 with TRBJ1-4; a tentative D call is TRBD1 (5 bases match). The CDR3 region reads CATSRTRGGYEKLFF. The DNA reads TGTGCCACCAGCAGAACCCGGGGGGGTTACGAAAAACTGTTTTTT.